One sample yielded the 6 T cell receptor beta chains listed below, sequenced in a study of CD8+CD57+ T cells in acquired aplastic anemia. Selection for sequencing was limited to patients who had shown CD8+CD57+ cell expansion by flow cytometry. According to the study, genomic DNA was the template for TCR beta VDJ and CDR3 profiling. TCRdb reprocessed the reads via MiXCR and lists one record per CDR3 protein. The repertoire holds about 240,000 distinct CDR3 sequences, around 46% seen once, with over 7.5% in the top ten. Sequenced material: sorted CD4+, CD8+, or CD8+CD57+ T cells (not recorded which) from PBMCs. The receptor source for this set is a human donor with aplastic anemia.

Points on this clonotype: This sequence may be a read error, since a much larger clone differs from it by one base. The CDR3 reads CASSCDSPSGANVLTF. The DNA for the CDR3 is TGCGCCAGCAGCTGTGACAGCCCCTCTGGGGCCAACGTCCTGACTTTC. The rearrangement joins TRBV5-1 to TRBJ2-6; TRBD1 is a possible D gene (5 bases). The CDR3 totals 16 residues. The germline V and J ends were trimmed by 3 bases and 0 bases, with 10 bases remaining between them. Germline-derived CDR1 and CDR2 are SGHRS and YFSETQ.

This clonotype was recorded at least ten times. The chain combines TRBV11-2 with TRBJ1-6; D remains ambiguous. Germline assignment: CDR1 SGHAT and CDR2 FQNNGV. The CDR3 covers 16 residues. V was trimmed by 5 bases and J by 3 bases, leaving 14 bases between them. The CDR3 spells CASSLRRSNYNSPLHF. The CDR3 DNA reads TGTGCCAGCAGCCTCCGCAGGTCAAACTATAATTCACCCCTCCACTTT.

This clonotype was observed many times. This sequence joins TRBV29-1 and TRBJ2-7; possible D gene TRBD2, 6 bases. Germline lookup yields CDR1 SQVTM and CDR2 ANQGSEA. This CDR3 region has 13 residues. Trimming pared 0 bases from V and 6 bases from J, leaving 12 bases between. CDR3 nucleotides: TGCAGCGTTGAAGATGCTAGCGATCCCGAGCAGTACTTC. It specifies CSVEDASDPEQYF.

Only one count was recorded for this clonotype. Since the CDR3 does not end with the conserved phenylalanine or tryptophan, this likely comes from a read error. The DNA is left out, because the CDR3 cannot be placed on it with certainty; the CDR3 is given as TCRdb lists it. The genes are TRBV20-1 and TRBJ2-7; TRBD2, the D gene given by the table, was not confirmed from the DNA. Per the germline V gene, CDR1 is DFQATT and CDR2 is SNEGSKA (reference sequence). The CDR3 totals 11 residues, both ends included. CDR3 region: CSASVGLALSP.

Ten or more counts support this clonotype. The chain joins TRBV29-1 to TRBJ2-2; D is unresolved. Per germline, CDR1 SQVTM and CDR2 ANQGSEA. The CDR3 spans 13 residues. Trimming shortened V by 4 bases and J by 1 base, and 7 bases separated the two germline ends. In nucleotides, the CDR3 is TGCAGCGTTGTGTACGAGAACACCGGGGAGCTGTTTTTT. Translated, it gives CSVVYENTGELFF.

This clonotype was found many times. This chain connects TRBV7-9 to TRBJ2-1; 13 positions agree with TRBD2. V lost 5 bases to trimming and J lost 9 bases; unmatched junction nucleotides: 7. The CDR3 loop spans 15 amino acids. In germline, CDR1 is SEHNR, CDR2 FQNEAQ (reference sequence). CDR3 residues: CASSQTSGGAGEQFF. The CDR3 nucleotides are TGTGCCAGCAGCCAAACTAGCGGGGGGGCTGGTGAGCAGTTCTTC.